This T cell receptor beta chain was identified in a study of cytomegalovirus exposure and HLA in healthy donors. Across the study: Findings of an earlier analysis included under 140 million unique TCR beta sequences from 180 million or so T cells. Study results and limitations: Per a later analysis, 18,000 or so TCR beta sequences showed association with HLA alleles at 0.05 false discovery rate. Earlier results showed most TCR beta V segments being productive about 87% or about 30% of the time.

Germline V lookup: CDR1 SGHTA, CDR2 FQGNSA. With V trimmed by 3 bases and J by 4 bases, 5 bases remained unmatched. This CDR3 spans 14 amino acids. 60 Vbeta and 13 Jbeta primers were used in PCR. In the original workflow: An analysis that came later counted 80 million or so unique TCR beta chains, around 12 million shared. The data were produced by immunoSEQ multiplex PCR, yet TCRdb's version contains in-frame clones alone and is incomplete. The DNA gave D and trimming, while V, J and clone size come from that table. Of hundreds of thousands of clones listed, approximately 82% are singletons. On this clone: Its antigen is unknown.

Source material: PBMCs. V usage is TRBV7-2 and J usage is TRBJ2-5, with 7 bases that match TRBD2. This TCR derives from a male donor in good health and CMV-seronegative. DNA of the CDR3: TGTGCCAGCAGCTTCTCGAGGACTAGAGAGACCCAGTACTTC. Translated: CASSFSRTRETQYF.